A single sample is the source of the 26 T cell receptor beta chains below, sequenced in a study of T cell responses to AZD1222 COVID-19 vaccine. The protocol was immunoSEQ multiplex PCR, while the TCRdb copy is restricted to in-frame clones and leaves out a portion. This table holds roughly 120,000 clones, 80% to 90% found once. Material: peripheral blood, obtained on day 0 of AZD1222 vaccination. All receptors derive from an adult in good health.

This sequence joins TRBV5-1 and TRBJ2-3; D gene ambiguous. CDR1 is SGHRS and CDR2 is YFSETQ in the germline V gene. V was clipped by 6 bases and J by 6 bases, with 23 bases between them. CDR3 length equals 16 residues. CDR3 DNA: TGCGCCAGCACCCTTGGTGGCGGCGTCACCAGCGATACGCAGTATTTT. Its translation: CASTLGGGVTSDTQYF. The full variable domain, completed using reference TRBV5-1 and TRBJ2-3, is KAGVTQTPRYLIKTRGQQVTLSCSPISGHRSVSWYQQTPGQGLQFLFEYFSETQRNKGNFPGRFSGRQFSNSRSEMNVSTLELGDSALYLCASTLGGGVTSDTQYFGPGTRLTVL.

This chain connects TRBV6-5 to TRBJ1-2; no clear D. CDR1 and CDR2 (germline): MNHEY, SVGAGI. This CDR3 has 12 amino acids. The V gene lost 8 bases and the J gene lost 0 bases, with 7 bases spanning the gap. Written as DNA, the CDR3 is TGTGCCAGCGGGAGCTCTAACTATGGCTACACCTTC. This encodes CASGSSNYGYTF.

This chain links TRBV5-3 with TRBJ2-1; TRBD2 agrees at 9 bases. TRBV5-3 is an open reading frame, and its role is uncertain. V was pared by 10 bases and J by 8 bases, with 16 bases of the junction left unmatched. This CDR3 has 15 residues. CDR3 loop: CARRPRAGGLYEQFF. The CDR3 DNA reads TGTGCCCGACGCCCGCGGGCGGGGGGGCTCTATGAGCAGTTCTTC.

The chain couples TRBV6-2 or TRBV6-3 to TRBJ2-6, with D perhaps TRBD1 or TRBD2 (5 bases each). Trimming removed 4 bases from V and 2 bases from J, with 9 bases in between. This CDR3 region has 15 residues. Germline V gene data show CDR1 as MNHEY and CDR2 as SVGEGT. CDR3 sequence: CASSSGTAGANVLTF. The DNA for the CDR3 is TGTGCCAGCAGTTCTGGGACGGCTGGGGCCAACGTCCTGACTTTC.

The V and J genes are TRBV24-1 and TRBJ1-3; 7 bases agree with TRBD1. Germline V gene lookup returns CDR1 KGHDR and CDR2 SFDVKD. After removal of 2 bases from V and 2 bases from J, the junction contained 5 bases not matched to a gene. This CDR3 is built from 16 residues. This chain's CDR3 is CATSDSQGYPGNTIYF. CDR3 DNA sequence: TGTGCCACCAGTGATTCACAGGGGTATCCTGGAAACACCATATATTTT.

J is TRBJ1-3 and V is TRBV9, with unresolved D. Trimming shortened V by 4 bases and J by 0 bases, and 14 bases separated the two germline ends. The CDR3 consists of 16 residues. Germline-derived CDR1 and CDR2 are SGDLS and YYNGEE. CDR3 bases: TGTGCCAGCAGCCCCGGCGGCCCAGGCTCTGGAAACACCATATATTTT. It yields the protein CASSPGGPGSGNTIYF.

For the CDR3, the DNA is TGCAGCGTTGACCGGACAGGGGGCACAGATACGCAGTATTTT. As protein: CSVDRTGGTDTQYF. This chain joins TRBV29-1 and TRBJ2-3, with TRBD1 identical over 9 bases. This CDR3 region has 14 residues. Germline V gene sequence: CDR1 SQVTM, CDR2 ANQGSEA. The V and J ends lost 3 bases and 1 base, in that order; junction bases with no gene match: 2.

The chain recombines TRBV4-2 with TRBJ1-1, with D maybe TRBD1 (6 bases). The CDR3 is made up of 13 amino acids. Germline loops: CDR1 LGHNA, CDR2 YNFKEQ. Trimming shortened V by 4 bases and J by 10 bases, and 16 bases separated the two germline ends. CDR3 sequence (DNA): TGTGCCAGCAGCCCTTGGGACACGGAGCTAGCTTTCTTT. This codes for CASSPWDTELAFF.

DNA of the CDR3: TGTGCCAGTAGAAAGGTCGGGGAGACCCAGTACTTC. The encoded protein is CASRKVGETQYF. The genes are TRBV19 and TRBJ2-5, with D hard to call. CDR1 and CDR2 (germline): LNHDA, SQIVND (reference sequence). This CDR3 has 12 residues. V was trimmed by 6 bases and J by 5 bases, leaving 10 bases between them.

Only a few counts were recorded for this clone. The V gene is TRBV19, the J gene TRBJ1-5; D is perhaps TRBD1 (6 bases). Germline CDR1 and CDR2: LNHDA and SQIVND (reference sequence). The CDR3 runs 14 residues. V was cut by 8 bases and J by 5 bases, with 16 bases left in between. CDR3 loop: CASSIRGFHQPQHF. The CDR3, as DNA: TGTGCCAGTTCTATTAGGGGGTTTCATCAGCCCCAGCATTTT. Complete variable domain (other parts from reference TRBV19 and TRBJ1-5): DGGITQSPKYLFRKEGQNVTLSCEQNLNHDAMYWYRQDPGQGLRLIYYSQIVNDFQKGDIAEGYSVSREKKESFPLTVTSAQKNPTAFYLCASSIRGFHQPQHFGDGTRLSIL.

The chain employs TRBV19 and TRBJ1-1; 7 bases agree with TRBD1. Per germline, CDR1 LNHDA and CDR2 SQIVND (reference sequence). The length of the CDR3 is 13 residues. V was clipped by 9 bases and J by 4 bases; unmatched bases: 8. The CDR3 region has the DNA TGTGCCAGCCTGACCCGGGACAGCACTGAAGCTTTCTTT. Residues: CASLTRDSTEAFF.

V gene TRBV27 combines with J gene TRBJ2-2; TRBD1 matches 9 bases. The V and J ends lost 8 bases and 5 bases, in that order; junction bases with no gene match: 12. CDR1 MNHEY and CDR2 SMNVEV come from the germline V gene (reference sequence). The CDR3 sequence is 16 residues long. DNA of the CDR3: TGTGCCAGCCCCGACGGTGGGACAGGGTGTACCGGGGAGCTGTTTTTT. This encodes CASPDGGTGCTGELFF.

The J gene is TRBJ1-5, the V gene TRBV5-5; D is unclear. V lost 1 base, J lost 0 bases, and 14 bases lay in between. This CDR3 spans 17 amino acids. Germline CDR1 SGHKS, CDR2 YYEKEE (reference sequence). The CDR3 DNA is TGTGCCAGCAGCTTGATTGGGTCAGAACTTAGCAATCAGCCCCAGCATTTT. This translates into CASSLIGSELSNQPQHF.

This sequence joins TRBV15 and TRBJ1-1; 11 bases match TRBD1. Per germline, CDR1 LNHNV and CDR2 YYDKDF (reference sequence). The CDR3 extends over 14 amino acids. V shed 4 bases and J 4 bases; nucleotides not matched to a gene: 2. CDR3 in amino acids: CATSTGTGGTEAFF. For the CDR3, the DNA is TGTGCCACCAGCACAGGGACAGGGGGCACTGAAGCTTTCTTT.

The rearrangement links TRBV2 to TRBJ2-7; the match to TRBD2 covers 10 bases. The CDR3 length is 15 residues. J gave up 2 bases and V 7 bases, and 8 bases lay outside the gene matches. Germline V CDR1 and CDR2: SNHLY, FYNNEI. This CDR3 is CASTPSGRVAYEQYF. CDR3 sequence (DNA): TGTGCCAGCACTCCCAGCGGGAGGGTAGCCTACGAGCAGTACTTC.

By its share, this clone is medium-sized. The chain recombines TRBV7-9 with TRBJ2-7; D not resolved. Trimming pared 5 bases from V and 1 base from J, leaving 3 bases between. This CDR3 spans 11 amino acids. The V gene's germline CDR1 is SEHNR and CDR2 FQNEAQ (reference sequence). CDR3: CASSTSYEQYF. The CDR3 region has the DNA TGTGCCAGCAGCACTTCCTACGAGCAGTACTTC.

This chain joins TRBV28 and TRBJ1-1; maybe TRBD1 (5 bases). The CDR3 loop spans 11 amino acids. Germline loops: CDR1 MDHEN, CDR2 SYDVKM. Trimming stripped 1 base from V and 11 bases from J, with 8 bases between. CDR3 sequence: CASSLFGGAFF. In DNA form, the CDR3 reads TGTGCCAGCAGTTTATTTGGGGGGGCTTTCTTT.

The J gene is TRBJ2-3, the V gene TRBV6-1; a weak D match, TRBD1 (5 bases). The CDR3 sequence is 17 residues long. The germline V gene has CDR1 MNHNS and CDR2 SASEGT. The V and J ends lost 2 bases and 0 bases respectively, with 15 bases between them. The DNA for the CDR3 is TGTGCCAGCAGTGAAATCGAGACAAGACAGAGCACAGATACGCAGTATTTT. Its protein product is CASSEIETRQSTDTQYF.

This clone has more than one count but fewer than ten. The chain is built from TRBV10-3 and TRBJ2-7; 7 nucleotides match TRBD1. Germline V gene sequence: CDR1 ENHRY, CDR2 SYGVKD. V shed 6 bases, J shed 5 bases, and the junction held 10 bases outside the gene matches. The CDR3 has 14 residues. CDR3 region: CAIRIDRDLDEQYF. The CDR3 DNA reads TGTGCCATCAGGATTGACAGGGATCTCGACGAGCAGTACTTC.

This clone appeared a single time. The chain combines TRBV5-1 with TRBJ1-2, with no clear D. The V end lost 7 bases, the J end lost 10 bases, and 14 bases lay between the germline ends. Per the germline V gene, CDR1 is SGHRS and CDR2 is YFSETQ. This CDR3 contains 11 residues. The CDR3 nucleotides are TGCGCCAGCGCGAGGATGGAGGACTACACCTTC. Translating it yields CASARMEDYTF.

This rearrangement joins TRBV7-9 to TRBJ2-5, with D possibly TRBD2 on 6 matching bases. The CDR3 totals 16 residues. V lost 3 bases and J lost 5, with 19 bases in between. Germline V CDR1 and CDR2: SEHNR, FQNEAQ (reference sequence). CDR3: CASSFSGRDSAETQYF. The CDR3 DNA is TGTGCCAGCAGCTTTAGTGGCCGGGACTCCGCGGAGACCCAGTACTTC.

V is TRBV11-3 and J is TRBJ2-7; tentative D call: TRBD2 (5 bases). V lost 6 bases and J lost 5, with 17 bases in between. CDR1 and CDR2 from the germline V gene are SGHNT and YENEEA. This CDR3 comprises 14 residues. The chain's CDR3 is CASSTEGSRDEQYF. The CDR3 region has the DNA TGTGCCAGCAGTACCGAAGGGAGTCGTGACGAGCAGTACTTC.

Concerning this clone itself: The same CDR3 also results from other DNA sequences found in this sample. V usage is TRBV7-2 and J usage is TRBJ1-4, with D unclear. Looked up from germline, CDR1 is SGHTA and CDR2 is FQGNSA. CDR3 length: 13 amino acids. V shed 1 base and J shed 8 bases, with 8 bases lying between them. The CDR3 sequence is CASSLDGSEKLFF. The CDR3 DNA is TGTGCCAGCAGCTTAGACGGCTCGGAAAAACTGTTTTTT.

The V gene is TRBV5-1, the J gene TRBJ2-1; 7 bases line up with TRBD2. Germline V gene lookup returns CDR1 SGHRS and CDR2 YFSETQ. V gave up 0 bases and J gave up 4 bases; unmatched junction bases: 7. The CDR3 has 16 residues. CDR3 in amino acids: CASSLAGAGEYNEQFF. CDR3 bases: TGCGCCAGCAGCTTGGCCGGGGCGGGGGAGTACAATGAGCAGTTCTTC.

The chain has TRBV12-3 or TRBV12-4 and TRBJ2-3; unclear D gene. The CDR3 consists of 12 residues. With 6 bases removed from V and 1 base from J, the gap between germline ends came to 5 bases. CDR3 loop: CASSPGTDTQYF. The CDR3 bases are TGTGCCAGCAGCCCAGGCACAGATACGCAGTATTTT.

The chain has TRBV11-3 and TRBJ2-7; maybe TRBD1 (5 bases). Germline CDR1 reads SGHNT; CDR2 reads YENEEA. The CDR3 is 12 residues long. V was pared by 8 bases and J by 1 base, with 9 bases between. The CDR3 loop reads CASSDTSYEQYF. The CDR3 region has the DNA TGTGCCAGCTCGGACACATCCTACGAGCAGTACTTC.